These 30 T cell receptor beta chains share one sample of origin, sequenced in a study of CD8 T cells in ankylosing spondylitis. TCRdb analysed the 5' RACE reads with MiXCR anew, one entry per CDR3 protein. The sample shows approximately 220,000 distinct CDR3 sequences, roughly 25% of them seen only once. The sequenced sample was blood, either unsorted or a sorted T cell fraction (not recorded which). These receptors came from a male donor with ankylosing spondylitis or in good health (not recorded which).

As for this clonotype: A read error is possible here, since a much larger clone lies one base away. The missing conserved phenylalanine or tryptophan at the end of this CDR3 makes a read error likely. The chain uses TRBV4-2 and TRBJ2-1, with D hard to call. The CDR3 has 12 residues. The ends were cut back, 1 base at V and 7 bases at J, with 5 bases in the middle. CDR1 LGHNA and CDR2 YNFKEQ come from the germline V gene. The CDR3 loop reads CASSQVRNEQFL. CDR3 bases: TGTGCCAGCAGCCAAGTTCGTAATGAGCAGTTCTTG.

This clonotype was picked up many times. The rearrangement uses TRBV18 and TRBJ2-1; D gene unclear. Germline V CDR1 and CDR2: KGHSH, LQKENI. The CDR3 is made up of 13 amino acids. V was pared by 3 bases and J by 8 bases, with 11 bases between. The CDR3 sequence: CASSPIDIHEQFF. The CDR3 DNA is TGTGCCAGCTCACCTATTGACATCCATGAGCAGTTCTTC.

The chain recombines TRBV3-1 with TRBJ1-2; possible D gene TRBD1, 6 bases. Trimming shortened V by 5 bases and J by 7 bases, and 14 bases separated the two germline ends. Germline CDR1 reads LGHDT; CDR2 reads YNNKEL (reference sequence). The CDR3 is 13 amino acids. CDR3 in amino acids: CASSEQGISGYTF. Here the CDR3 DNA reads TGTGCCAGCAGCGAACAGGGTATTAGTGGCTACACCTTC.

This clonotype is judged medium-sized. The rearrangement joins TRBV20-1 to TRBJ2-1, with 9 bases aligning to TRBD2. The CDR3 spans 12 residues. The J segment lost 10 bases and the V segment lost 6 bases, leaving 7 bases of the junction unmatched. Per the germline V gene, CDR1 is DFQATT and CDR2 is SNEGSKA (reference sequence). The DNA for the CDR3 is TGCAGTGCCCACGGCGGGAGGGCCGAGCAGTTCTTC. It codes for CSAHGGRAEQFF.

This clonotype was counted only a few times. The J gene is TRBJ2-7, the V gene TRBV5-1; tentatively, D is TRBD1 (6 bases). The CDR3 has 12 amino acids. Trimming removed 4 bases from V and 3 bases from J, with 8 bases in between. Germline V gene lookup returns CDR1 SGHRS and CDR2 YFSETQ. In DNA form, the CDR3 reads TGCGCCAGCAGCACGGACAGCTACGAGCAGTACTTC. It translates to CASSTDSYEQYF. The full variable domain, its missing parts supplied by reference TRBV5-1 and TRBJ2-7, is KAGVTQTPRYLIKTRGQQVTLSCSPISGHRSVSWYQQTPGQGLQFLFEYFSETQRNKGNFPGRFSGRQFSNSRSEMNVSTLELGDSALYLCASSTDSYEQYFGPGTRLTVT.

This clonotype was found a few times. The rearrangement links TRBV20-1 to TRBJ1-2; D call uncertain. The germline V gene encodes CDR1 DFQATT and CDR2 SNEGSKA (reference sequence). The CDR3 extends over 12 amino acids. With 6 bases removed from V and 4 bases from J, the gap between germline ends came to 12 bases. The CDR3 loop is CSAVVGSYGYTF. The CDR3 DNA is TGCAGTGCGGTTGTAGGGAGCTATGGCTACACCTTC.

CDR3 in amino acids: CASSPPGLAVEQFF. DNA for the CDR3: TGTGCCAGCAGCCCCCCGGGACTAGCGGTCGAGCAGTTCTTC. The rearrangement joins TRBV6-1 to TRBJ2-1; 11 nucleotides align to TRBD2. CDR1 and CDR2 from the germline V gene are MNHNS and SASEGT. V lost 6 bases and J lost 10; bases outside the gene matches: 8. The CDR3 is made up of 14 amino acids.

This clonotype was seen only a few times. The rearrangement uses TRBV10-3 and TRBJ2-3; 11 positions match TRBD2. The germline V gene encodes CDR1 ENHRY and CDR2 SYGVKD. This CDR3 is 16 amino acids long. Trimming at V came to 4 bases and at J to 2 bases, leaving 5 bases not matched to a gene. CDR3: CAISVGTSGVTDTQYF. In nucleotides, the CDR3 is TGTGCCATCAGTGTGGGGACTAGCGGAGTCACAGATACGCAGTATTTT.

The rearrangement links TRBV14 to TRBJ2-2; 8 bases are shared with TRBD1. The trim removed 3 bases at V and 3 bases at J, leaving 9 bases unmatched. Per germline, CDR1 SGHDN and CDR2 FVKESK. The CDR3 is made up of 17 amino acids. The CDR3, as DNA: TGTGCCAGCAGCCAGCACTCGGGGACAGGCGACACCGGGGAGCTGTTTTTT. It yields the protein CASSQHSGTGDTGELFF.

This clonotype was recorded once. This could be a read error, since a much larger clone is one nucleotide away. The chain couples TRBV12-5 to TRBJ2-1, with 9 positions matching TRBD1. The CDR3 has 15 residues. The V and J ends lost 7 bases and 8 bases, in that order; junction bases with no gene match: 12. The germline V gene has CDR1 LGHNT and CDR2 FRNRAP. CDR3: CASAFRDRDYDEQFF. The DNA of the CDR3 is TGTGCTAGTGCCTTCCGGGACAGGGATTATGATGAGCAGTTCTTC.

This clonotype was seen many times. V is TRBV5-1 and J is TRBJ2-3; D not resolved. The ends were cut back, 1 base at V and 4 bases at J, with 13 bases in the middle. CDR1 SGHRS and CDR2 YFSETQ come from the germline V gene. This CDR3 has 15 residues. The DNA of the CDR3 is TGCGCCAGCAGCTTGACTCGCGGAAGGGCAGATACGCAGTATTTT. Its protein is CASSLTRGRADTQYF.

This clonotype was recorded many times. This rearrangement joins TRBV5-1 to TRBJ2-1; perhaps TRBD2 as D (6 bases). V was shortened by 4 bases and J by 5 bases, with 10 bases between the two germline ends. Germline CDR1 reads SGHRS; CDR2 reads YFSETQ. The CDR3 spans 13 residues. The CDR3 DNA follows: TGCGCCAGCAGCATAGTAGCGGACAATGAGCAGTTCTTC. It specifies CASSIVADNEQFF.

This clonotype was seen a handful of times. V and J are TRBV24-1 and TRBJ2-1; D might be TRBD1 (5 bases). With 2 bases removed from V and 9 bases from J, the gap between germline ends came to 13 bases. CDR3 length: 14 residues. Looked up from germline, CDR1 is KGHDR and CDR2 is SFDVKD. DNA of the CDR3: TGTGCCACCAGTGATTATTTAGGGGCTGGTGAGCAGTTCTTC. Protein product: CATSDYLGAGEQFF.

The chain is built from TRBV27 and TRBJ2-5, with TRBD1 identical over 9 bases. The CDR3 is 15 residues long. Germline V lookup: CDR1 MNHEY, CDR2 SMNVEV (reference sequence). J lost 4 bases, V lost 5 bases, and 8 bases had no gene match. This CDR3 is CASSPGQGVGETQYF. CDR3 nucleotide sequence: TGTGCCAGCAGTCCGGGACAGGGTGTTGGAGAGACCCAGTACTTC.

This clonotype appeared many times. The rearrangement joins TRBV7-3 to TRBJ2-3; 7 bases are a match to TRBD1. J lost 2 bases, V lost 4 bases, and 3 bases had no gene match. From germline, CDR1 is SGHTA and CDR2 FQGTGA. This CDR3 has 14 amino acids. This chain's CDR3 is CASSSGQTTDTQYF. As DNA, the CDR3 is TGTGCCAGCAGCTCGGGACAGACCACAGATACGCAGTATTTT.

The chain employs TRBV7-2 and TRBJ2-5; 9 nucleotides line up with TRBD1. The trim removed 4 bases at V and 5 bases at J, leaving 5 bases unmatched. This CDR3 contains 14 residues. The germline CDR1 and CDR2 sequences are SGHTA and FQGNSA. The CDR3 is CASSWGQGRETQYF. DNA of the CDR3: TGTGCCAGCAGCTGGGGACAGGGTAGGGAGACCCAGTACTTC.

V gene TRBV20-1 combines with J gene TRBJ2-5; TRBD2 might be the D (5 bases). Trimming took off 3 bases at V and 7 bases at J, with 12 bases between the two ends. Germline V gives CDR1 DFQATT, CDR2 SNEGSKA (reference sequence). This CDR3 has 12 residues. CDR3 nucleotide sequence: TGCAGTGCTAGTTCCGGGAAAGTGACCCAGTACTTC. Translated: CSASSGKVTQYF.

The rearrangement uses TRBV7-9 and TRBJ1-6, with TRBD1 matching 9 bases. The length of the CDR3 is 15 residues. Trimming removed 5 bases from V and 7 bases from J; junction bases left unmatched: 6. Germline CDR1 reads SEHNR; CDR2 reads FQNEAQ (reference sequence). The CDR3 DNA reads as TGTGCCAGCAGCCGGGGACAGGGAAGAAATTCACCCCTCCACTTT. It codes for CASSRGQGRNSPLHF.

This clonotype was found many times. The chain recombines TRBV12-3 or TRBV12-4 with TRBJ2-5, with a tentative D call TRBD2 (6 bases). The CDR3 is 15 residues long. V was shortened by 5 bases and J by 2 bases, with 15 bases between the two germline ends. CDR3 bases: TGTGCCAGCAGTGAAATGGGACTCTCACAAGAGACCCAGTACTTC. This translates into CASSEMGLSQETQYF.

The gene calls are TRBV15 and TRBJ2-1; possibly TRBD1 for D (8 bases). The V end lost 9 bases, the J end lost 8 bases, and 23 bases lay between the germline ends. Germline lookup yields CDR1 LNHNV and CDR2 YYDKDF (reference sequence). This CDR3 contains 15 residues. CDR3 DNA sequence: TGTGCCACAGTACCACGGGAGGACAGGGTCGATGAGCAGTTCTTC. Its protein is CATVPREDRVDEQFF.

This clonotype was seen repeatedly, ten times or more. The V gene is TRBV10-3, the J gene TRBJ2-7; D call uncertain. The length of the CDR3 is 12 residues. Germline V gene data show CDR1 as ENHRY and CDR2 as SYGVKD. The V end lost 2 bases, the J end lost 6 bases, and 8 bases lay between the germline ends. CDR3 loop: CAISEIQFEQYF. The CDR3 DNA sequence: TGTGCCATCAGTGAGATCCAGTTCGAGCAGTACTTC.

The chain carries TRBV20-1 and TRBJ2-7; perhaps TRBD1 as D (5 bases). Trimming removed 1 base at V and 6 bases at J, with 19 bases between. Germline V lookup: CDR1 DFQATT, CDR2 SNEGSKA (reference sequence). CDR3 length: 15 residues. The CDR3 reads CSARGFLQGVAEQYF. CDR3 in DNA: TGCAGTGCTAGAGGGTTTCTCCAGGGTGTTGCCGAGCAGTACTTC.

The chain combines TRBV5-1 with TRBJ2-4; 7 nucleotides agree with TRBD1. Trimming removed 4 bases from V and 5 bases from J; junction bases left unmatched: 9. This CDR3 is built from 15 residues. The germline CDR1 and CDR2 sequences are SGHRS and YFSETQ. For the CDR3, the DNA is TGCGCCAGCAGCCCGACAGGGTCCTTCCAAAACATTCAGTACTTC. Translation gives CASSPTGSFQNIQYF.

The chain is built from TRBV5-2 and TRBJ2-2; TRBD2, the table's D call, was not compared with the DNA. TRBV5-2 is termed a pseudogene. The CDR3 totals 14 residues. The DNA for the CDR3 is TGTGCCATGGGCCCGGGACTCTCCACCGGGGAGCTGTTTTTT. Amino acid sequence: CAMGPGLSTGELFF.

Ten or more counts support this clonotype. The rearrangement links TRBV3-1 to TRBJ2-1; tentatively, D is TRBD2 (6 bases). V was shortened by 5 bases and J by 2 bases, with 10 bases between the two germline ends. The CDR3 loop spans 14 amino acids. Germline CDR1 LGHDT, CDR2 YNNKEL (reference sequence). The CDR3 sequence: CASSGAGPYNEQFF. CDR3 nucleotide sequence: TGTGCCAGCAGCGGGGCGGGACCCTACAATGAGCAGTTCTTC.

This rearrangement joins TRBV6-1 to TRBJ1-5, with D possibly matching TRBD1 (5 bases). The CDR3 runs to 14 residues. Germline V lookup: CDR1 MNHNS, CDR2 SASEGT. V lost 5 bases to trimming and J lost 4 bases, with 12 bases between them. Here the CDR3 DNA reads TGTGCCAGCAGTCCCCGGGACGGTAATCAGCCCCAGCATTTT. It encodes CASSPRDGNQPQHF.

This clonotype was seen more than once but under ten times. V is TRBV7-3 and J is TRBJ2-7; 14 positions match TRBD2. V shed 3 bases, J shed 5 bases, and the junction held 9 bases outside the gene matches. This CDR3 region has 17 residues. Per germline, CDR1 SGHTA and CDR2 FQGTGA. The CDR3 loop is CASSLGLAGAGGDEQYF. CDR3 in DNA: TGTGCCAGCAGCTTGGGACTAGCGGGAGCCGGCGGTGACGAGCAGTACTTC.

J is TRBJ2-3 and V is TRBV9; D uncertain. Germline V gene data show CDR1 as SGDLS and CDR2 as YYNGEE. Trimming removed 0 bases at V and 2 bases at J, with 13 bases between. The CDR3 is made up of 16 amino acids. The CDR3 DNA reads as TGTGCCAGCAGCGTAGGAGGAAGCAGGAACACAGATACGCAGTATTTT. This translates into CASSVGGSRNTDTQYF.

DNA for the CDR3: TGCAGTGCACCGAAGGGACAGGGGGCGAACACTGAAGCTTTCTTT. As protein: CSAPKGQGANTEAFF. The chain combines TRBV20-1 with TRBJ1-1, with 12 bases lining up with TRBD1. V lost 6 bases to trimming and J lost 1 base; unmatched junction nucleotides: 6. This CDR3 has 15 amino acids. Germline V gene sequence: CDR1 DFQATT, CDR2 SNEGSKA (reference sequence).

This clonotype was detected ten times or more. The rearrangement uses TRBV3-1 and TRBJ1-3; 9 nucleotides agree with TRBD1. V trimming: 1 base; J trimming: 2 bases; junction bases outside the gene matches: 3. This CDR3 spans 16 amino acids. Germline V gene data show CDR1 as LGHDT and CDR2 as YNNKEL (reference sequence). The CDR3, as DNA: TGTGCCAGCAGCCAAGTACAGGGGGCGCCTGGAAACACCATATATTTT. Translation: CASSQVQGAPGNTIYF.